This is a list of T cell receptor beta chains from one sample in a study of Graves' ophthalmopathy and Graves' hyperthyroidism. TCRdb independently ran MiXCR on the multiplex PCR reads; one entry per CDR3 protein. The data contain tens of thousands of distinct CDR3 sequences, more than 45% of them singletons. The specimen was peripheral blood. The receptors derive from an adult man with Graves' ophthalmopathy. Each CDR3 is given without its conserved first and last residue.

len: 16; j_gene: TRBJ2-2; v_gene: TRBV25-1; CDR3aa: ASSRESAKGRGTGELF
len: 13; j_gene: TRBJ2-5; v_gene: TRBV3-1; CDR3aa: ASSQDPGRGETQH
len: 11; j_gene: TRBJ2-1; v_gene: TRBV2; CDR3aa: ASTEDDSGSPI
len: 12; j_gene: TRBJ2-5; v_gene: TRBV6-2/TRBV6-3; CDR3aa: ASSRQGVQETQY
len: 12; j_gene: TRBJ1-2; v_gene: TRBV25-1; CDR3aa: ASSPAYKNYGCT
len: 12; j_gene: TRBJ2-1; v_gene: TRBV19; CDR3aa: ASSIGAGRNEQF
len: 10; j_gene: TRBJ2-7; v_gene: TRBV12-5; CDR3aa: ASGQGGGEQY
len: 12; j_gene: TRBJ2-1; v_gene: TRBV7-3; CDR3aa: AGSPDGDYNEQF
len: 13; j_gene: TRBJ2-4; v_gene: TRBV7-2; CDR3aa: ASSLPQRQGRIQY
len: 13; j_gene: TRBJ1-1; v_gene: TRBV4-1; CDR3aa: ASSQVGTGGTEAF
len: 12; j_gene: TRBJ2-3; v_gene: TRBV19; CDR3aa: ASSITGRTDTQY
len: 12; j_gene: TRBJ2-7; v_gene: TRBV10-1; CDR3aa: ASSVSGAPSEQY
len: 13; j_gene: TRBJ1-2; v_gene: TRBV6-5; CDR3aa: ASSSGRVSESGYT
len: 13; j_gene: TRBJ2-2; v_gene: TRBV24-1; CDR3aa: ATSDLLANTGELF
len: 13; j_gene: TRBJ2-7; v_gene: TRBV10-3; CDR3aa: AISDEEGAIYEQY
len: 11; j_gene: TRBJ2-7; v_gene: TRBV9; CDR3aa: ASSVTSGYEQY
len: 14; j_gene: TRBJ1-4; v_gene: TRBV25-1; CDR3aa: ASSVTPGQGNEKLF
len: 14; j_gene: TRBJ2-3; v_gene: TRBV7-2; CDR3aa: ASSLSPGRGEDTQY
len: 13; j_gene: TRBJ2-2; v_gene: TRBV7-2; CDR3aa: ASSLISQLTGELF
len: 13; j_gene: TRBJ2-7; v_gene: TRBV28; CDR3aa: ASSLTRLQGGEQY
len: 13; j_gene: TRBJ2-3; v_gene: TRBV6-4; CDR3aa: ASSDGTGGTDTQY
len: 12; j_gene: TRBJ2-1; v_gene: TRBV10-2; CDR3aa: ASSEKPYGDEQF
len: 13; j_gene: TRBJ1-1; v_gene: TRBV29-1; CDR3aa: SVLGLGPVNTEAF
len: 13; j_gene: TRBJ2-1; v_gene: TRBV14; CDR3aa: ASSQEDGSYNEQF
len: 11; j_gene: TRBJ1-5; v_gene: TRBV6-1; CDR3aa: ASQVGNNQPQH
len: 13; j_gene: TRBJ2-1; v_gene: TRBV29-1; CDR3aa: SALLGEGPYNEQF
len: 13; j_gene: TRBJ2-3; v_gene: TRBV20-1; CDR3aa: SLFGLAGGPDTQY
len: 18; j_gene: TRBJ2-1; v_gene: TRBV7-2; CDR3aa: ASSESGTSGGGSSYNEQF
len: 11; j_gene: TRBJ1-1; v_gene: TRBV5-1; CDR3aa: ASSLDRATEAF
len: 13; j_gene: TRBJ2-2; v_gene: TRBV5-1; CDR3aa: ASSLGKTDYGELF
len: 12; j_gene: TRBJ2-2; v_gene: TRBV7-2; CDR3aa: ASSLGANTGELF
len: 11; j_gene: TRBJ2-7; v_gene: TRBV5-1; CDR3aa: ASTSGGTYEQY
len: 13; j_gene: TRBJ2-5; v_gene: TRBV15; CDR3aa: ATSRTVGIGETQY
len: 13; j_gene: TRBJ2-7; v_gene: TRBV5-6; CDR3aa: ASSLGGFSSYEQY
len: 12; j_gene: TRBJ2-5; v_gene: TRBV20-1; CDR3aa: SAPHADGRETQY
len: 15; j_gene: TRBJ2-6; v_gene: TRBV11-1; CDR3aa: ASSAQQKPSGANVLT
len: 12; j_gene: TRBJ2-1; v_gene: TRBV30; CDR3aa: ACFGTQYYNEQF
len: 12; j_gene: TRBJ2-2; v_gene: TRBV27; CDR3aa: ASRALNSAGELF
len: 11; j_gene: TRBJ1-3; v_gene: TRBV20-1; CDR3aa: SARRSTGNTIY
len: 10; j_gene: TRBJ2-7; v_gene: TRBV19; CDR3aa: ASSMYGNEQY
len: 12; j_gene: TRBJ1-3; v_gene: TRBV9; CDR3aa: GSSPQGFGNTIY
len: 11; j_gene: TRBJ2-5; v_gene: TRBV6-1; CDR3aa: AGGLSTWETQY
len: 14; j_gene: TRBJ2-7; v_gene: TRBV7-9; CDR3aa: ASSLRGSGGTYEQY
len: 10; j_gene: TRBJ2-2; v_gene: TRBV11-2; CDR3aa: ASSRGSGELF
len: 11; j_gene: TRBJ2-1; v_gene: TRBV29-1; CDR3aa: SVGTGQSNEQF